The 21 T cell receptor beta chains below all came from one sample that was sequenced in a study of control samples from healthy donors and cancer patients (dated by TCRdb to about 2020). Preparation of the library involved the immunoSEQ multiplex PCR assay. Held by TCRdb, this immuneACCESS table contains in-frame sequences only and omits some clones. Under half of the omission traces to an unresolved V gene where checked; the cause of the rest is unknown. In all, the sample holds fewer than 120,000 clones, and approximately 88% of those were seen once. In total, the top ten clones hold around 3.9% of the sample. Specimen: PBMCs. These receptor sequences come from a woman aged 60-75 years with lung cancer.

The J gene is TRBJ1-2, the V gene TRBV7-9, with D tentatively TRBD1 (5 bases). Germline assignment: CDR1 SEHNR and CDR2 FQNEAQ (reference sequence). The CDR3 is 16 residues long. Trimming took 5 bases from V and 3 from J, leaving 19 bases between them. CDR3 loop: CASSPPGLVTYYGYTF. CDR3 sequence (DNA): TGTGCCAGCAGCCCCCCAGGGTTAGTTACCTACTATGGCTACACCTTC.

CDR3 in amino acids: CASGSTEEETQYF. CDR3 sequence (DNA): TGTGCTAGTGGTTCGACAGAGGAAGAGACCCAGTACTTC. The chain recombines TRBV12-5 with TRBJ2-5; a possible D gene is TRBD1 (5 bases). This CDR3 contains 13 residues. The V end lost 4 bases, the J end lost 3 bases, and 9 bases lay between the germline ends. Germline values: CDR1 LGHNT, CDR2 FRNRAP.

V and J are TRBV11-3 and TRBJ1-2; D is unclear. The germline V gene has CDR1 SGHNT and CDR2 YENEEA. V was pared by 7 bases and J by 6 bases, with 15 bases between. CDR3 length: 13 amino acids. The chain's CDR3 is CASNVKETHGYTF. In nucleotides, the CDR3 is TGTGCCAGCAACGTTAAAGAGACGCATGGCTACACCTTC.

V is TRBV12-5 and J is TRBJ2-6, with 8 bases fitting TRBD1. This CDR3 region has 15 residues. The germline CDR1 and CDR2 sequences are LGHNT and FRNRAP. The J segment lost 2 bases and the V segment lost 6 bases, leaving 3 bases of the junction unmatched. CDR3 nucleotide sequence: TGTGCTAGTGGCCAGACAGGGGCTGGGGCCAACGTCCTGACTTTC. It is translated as CASGQTGAGANVLTF.

This sequence joins TRBV4-3 and TRBJ2-1, with 9 bases aligning to TRBD1. J gave up 2 bases and V 4 bases, and 3 bases lay outside the gene matches. This CDR3 is built from 15 residues. Germline CDR1 reads LGHNA; CDR2 reads YSLEER. The CDR3 spells CASSLGQGTYNEQFF. CDR3 coding DNA: TGCGCCAGCAGCCTCGGACAGGGGACCTACAATGAGCAGTTCTTC.

The table lists this clone with a few counts. V and J are TRBV6-5 and TRBJ1-2, with D unresolved. CDR1 is MNHEY, CDR2 SVGAGI, per germline. The CDR3 runs 13 residues. V lost 6 bases and J 3 bases, leaving 11 bases between the germline ends. CDR3 sequence: CASRYMIDYGYTF. The CDR3 nucleotides read TGTGCCAGCAGGTACATGATAGACTATGGCTACACCTTC.

V usage is TRBV5-1 and J usage is TRBJ2-1; 10 bases align to TRBD2. Trimming removed 4 bases from V and 4 bases from J; junction bases left unmatched: 11. The CDR3 has 17 amino acids. CDR1 is SGHRS and CDR2 is YFSETQ in the germline V gene. The CDR3 is CASSPGGHSGGYNEQFF. The CDR3 DNA reads as TGCGCCAGCAGCCCTGGTGGGCATAGCGGGGGGTACAATGAGCAGTTCTTC.

This clone appeared once. This chain links TRBV27 with TRBJ2-2; D is uncertain. The germline V gene has CDR1 MNHEY and CDR2 SMNVEV (reference sequence). The CDR3 loop spans 12 amino acids. Trimming cost V 3 bases and J 4 bases, with 3 bases left between them. Here the CDR3 reads CASSFRTGELFF. For the CDR3, the DNA is TGTGCCAGCAGTTTCCGCACCGGGGAGCTGTTTTTT.

The chain combines TRBV27 with TRBJ1-5; TRBD1 agrees at 8 bases. CDR1 and CDR2 from the germline V gene are MNHEY and SMNVEV (reference sequence). The J segment lost 0 bases and the V segment lost 3 bases, leaving 7 bases of the junction unmatched. CDR3 length: 17 residues. The CDR3 region has the DNA TGTGCCAGCAGTTTCGGGACAGGCGGACTTAGCAATCAGCCCCAGCATTTT. This encodes CASSFGTGGLSNQPQHF.

This chain uses TRBV3-1 (or the pseudogene TRBV3-2) with TRBJ2-4; D is ambiguous. V lost 4 bases and J 5 bases, leaving 12 bases between the germline ends. Germline values: CDR1 LGHDT, CDR2 YNNKEL (reference sequence). This CDR3 has 14 residues. The CDR3 protein is CASSRSVQQNIQYF. CDR3 in DNA: TGTGCCAGCAGCCGCTCGGTCCAGCAAAACATTCAGTACTTC.

The table lists this clone with a count of one. The V and J genes are TRBV4-1 and TRBJ1-5; perhaps TRBD1 as D (5 bases). V lost 0 bases to trimming and J lost 1 base, with 10 bases between them. Germline V gene lookup returns CDR1 MGHRA and CDR2 YSYEKL. This CDR3 has 16 residues. This CDR3 reads CASSQDAGRSNQPQHF. The CDR3 nucleotides are TGCGCCAGCAGCCAAGATGCGGGGCGGAGCAATCAGCCCCAGCATTTT.

The chain combines TRBV11-2 with TRBJ2-1, with TRBD2 identical over 7 bases. The CDR3 totals 15 residues. The junction had 8 bases not matched to a gene; V was cut back by 1 base and J by 8 bases. Germline values: CDR1 SGHAT, CDR2 FQNNGV. The CDR3 loop is CASSLGGGFWDEQFF. The CDR3 DNA follows: TGTGCCAGCAGCTTAGGGGGGGGATTTTGGGATGAGCAGTTCTTC.

The J gene is TRBJ2-2, the V gene TRBV28, with TRBD2 identical over 7 bases. The CDR3 consists of 18 residues. The V and J ends lost 4 bases and 0 bases, in that order; junction bases with no gene match: 11. Germline CDR1 MDHEN, CDR2 SYDVKM. The CDR3 sequence is CASSSPFTGTTNTGELFF. The CDR3 coding sequence is TGTGCCAGCAGTTCCCCGTTCACCGGGACTACGAACACCGGGGAGCTGTTTTTT.

V usage is TRBV5-4 and J usage is TRBJ1-2, with D perhaps matching TRBD1 (6 bases). This CDR3 contains 16 residues. The germline V gene encodes CDR1 SGHNT and CDR2 YYREEE (reference sequence). With 4 bases removed from V and 1 base from J, the gap between germline ends came to 17 bases. The CDR3 region has the DNA TGTGCCAGCAGCCCGGGGGGCGGACAGTATAACTATGGCTACACCTTC. Translation: CASSPGGGQYNYGYTF.

The table lists this clone with a count of one. Here the CDR3 reads CASSPTGIDTIYF. CDR3 DNA sequence: TGTGCCAGCAGCCCGACAGGTATCGACACCATATATTTT. V usage is TRBV3-1 (or the pseudogene TRBV3-2) and J usage is TRBJ1-3; D may be TRBD1 (6 bases). This CDR3 region has 13 residues. Germline V lookup: CDR1 LGHDT, CDR2 YNNKEL (reference sequence). Trimming removed 4 bases at V and 8 bases at J, with 12 bases between.

The chain links TRBV27 to TRBJ1-1; D call uncertain. The V and J ends lost 6 bases and 1 base respectively, with 12 bases between them. The CDR3 sequence is 14 residues long. The V gene's germline CDR1 is MNHEY and CDR2 SMNVEV (reference sequence). The CDR3 DNA is TGTGCCAGCAGACCGGTCTGGGGGAACACTGAAGCTTTCTTT. Protein sequence: CASRPVWGNTEAFF.

V gene TRBV6-5 combines with J gene TRBJ1-3; D possibly corresponds to TRBD1 (6 bases). Per the germline V gene, CDR1 is MNHEY and CDR2 is SVGAGI. The CDR3 sequence is 15 residues long. V was pared by 7 bases and J by 4 bases, with 17 bases between. The CDR3 protein is CASTRAARGGNTIYF. The CDR3 DNA sequence: TGTGCCAGCACAAGGGCCGCCAGGGGCGGAAACACCATATATTTT.

This clone is a singleton in its sample. The V gene is TRBV6-5, the J gene TRBJ1-4; 9 bases fit TRBD1. CDR3 length: 14 amino acids. V lost 7 bases, J lost 7 bases, and 7 bases stayed unmatched. The germline V gene has CDR1 MNHEY and CDR2 SVGAGI. In nucleotides, the CDR3 is TGTGCCAGCATTCCGGGACAGGGTGGTGAAAAACTGTTTTTT. Protein sequence: CASIPGQGGEKLFF.

The chain combines TRBV10-3 with TRBJ1-3, with 7 bases lining up with TRBD1. Germline CDR1 ENHRY, CDR2 SYGVKD. The V segment lost 6 bases and the J segment 0 bases; nucleotides outside the gene matches: 8. This CDR3 is built from 16 residues. The CDR3: CAIRNTGAISGNTIYF. CDR3 DNA sequence: TGTGCCATCAGGAACACAGGGGCAATCTCTGGAAACACCATATATTTT.

This clone showed up just once. The J gene is TRBJ2-2, the V gene TRBV19; a weak D match, TRBD1 (6 bases). Germline V gives CDR1 LNHDA, CDR2 SQIVND (reference sequence). V lost 3 bases to trimming and J lost 0 bases, with 11 bases between them. There are 16 residues in the CDR3. The CDR3 bases are TGTGCCAGTAGTATCTCCGGGACATCGAACACCGGGGAGCTGTTTTTT. Its protein is CASSISGTSNTGELFF. The full variable domain, completed using reference TRBV19 and TRBJ2-2, is DGGITQSPKYLFRKEGQNVTLSCEQNLNHDAMYWYRQDPGQGLRLIYYSQIVNDFQKGDIAEGYSVSREKKESFPLTVTSAQKNPTAFYLCASSISGTSNTGELFFGEGSRLTVL.

The chain uses TRBV6-6 and TRBJ1-4; 7 bases fit TRBD1. With V trimmed by 6 bases and J by 5 bases, 6 bases remained unmatched. CDR1 is MNHNY and CDR2 is SVGAGI in the germline V gene (reference sequence). The CDR3 is 14 residues long. The CDR3 DNA reads TGTGCCAGCAGCCGACAGGGCGAGAATGAAAAACTGTTTTTT. Translated: CASSRQGENEKLFF.